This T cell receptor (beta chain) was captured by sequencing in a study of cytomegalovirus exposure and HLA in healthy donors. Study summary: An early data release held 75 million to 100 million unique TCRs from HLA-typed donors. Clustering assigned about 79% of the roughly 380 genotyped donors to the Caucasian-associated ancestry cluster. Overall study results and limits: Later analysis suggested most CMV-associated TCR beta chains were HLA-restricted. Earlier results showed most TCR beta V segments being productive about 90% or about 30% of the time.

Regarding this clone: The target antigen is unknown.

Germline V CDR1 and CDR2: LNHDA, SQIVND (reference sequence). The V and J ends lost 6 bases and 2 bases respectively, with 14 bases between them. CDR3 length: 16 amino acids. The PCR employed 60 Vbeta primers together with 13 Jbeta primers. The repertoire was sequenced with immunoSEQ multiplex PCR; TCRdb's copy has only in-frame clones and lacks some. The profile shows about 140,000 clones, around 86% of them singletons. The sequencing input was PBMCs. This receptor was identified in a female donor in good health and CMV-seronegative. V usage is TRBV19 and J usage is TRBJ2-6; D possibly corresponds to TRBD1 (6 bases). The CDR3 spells CASSDRYRPGANVLTF. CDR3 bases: TGTGCCAGTAGCGACAGGTACCGGCCTGGGGCCAACGTCCTGACTTTC.